This T cell receptor (beta chain) was profiled in a study of shared clonotypes between healthy human individuals. Study results and caveats: Researchers found naive subsets generally carried larger estimated richness than memory subsets. Large depth notwithstanding, sorted-subset sequencing proved incomplete by rarefaction.

The donors, all of them Caucasian adults, lived in Nashville, Tennessee. About this clone: Its antigen is not identified.

This table comes from immunoSEQ multiplex PCR, and its TCRdb copy is limited to in-frame clones, with some not included. The table records fewer than 1.6 million clones, 98% to 99% of them present only once. Germline V CDR1 and CDR2: SGHNT, YYREEE (reference sequence). This CDR3 has 14 amino acids. The junction had 5 bases not matched to a gene; V was cut back by 3 bases and J by 3 bases. Sequences were obtained from naive CD4+ T cells sorted from blood. Described subset: CD45RA+ positively selected. The sequence was collected from a man under 40 in good health. The chain couples TRBV5-4 to TRBJ1-2, with TRBD1 matching 7 bases. The CDR3: CASSSPTGHYGYTF. The CDR3 DNA follows: TGTGCCAGCAGCTCTCCGACAGGGCACTATGGCTACACCTTC.